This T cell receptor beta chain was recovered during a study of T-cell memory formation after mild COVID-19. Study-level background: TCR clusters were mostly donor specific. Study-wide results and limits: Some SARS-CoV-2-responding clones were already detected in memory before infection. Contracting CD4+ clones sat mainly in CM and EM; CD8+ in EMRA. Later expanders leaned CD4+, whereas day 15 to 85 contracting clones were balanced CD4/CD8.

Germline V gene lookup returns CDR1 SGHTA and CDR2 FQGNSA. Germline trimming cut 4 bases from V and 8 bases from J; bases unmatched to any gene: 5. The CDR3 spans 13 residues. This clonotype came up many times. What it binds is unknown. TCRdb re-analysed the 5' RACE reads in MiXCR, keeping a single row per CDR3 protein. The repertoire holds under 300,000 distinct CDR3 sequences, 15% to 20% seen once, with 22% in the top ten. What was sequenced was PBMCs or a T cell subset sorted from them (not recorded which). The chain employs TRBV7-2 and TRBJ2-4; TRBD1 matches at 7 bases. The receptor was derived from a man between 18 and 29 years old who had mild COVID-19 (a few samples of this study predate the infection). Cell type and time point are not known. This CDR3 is CASSSRQGHIQYF. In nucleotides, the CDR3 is TGTGCCAGCAGCTCGAGACAGGGACACATTCAGTACTTC.